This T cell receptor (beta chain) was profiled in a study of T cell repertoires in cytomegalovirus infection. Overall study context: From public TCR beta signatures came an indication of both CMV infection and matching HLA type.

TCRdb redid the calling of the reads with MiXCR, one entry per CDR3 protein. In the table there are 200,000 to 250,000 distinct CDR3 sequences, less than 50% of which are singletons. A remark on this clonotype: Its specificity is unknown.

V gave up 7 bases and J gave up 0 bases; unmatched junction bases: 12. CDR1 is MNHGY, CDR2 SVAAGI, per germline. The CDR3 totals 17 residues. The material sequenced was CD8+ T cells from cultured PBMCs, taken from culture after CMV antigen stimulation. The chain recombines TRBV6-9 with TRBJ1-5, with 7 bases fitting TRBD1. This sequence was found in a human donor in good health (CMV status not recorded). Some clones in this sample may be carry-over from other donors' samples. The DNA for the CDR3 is TGTGCCAGCACCGATGGGACAGAACCCTATAGCAATCAGCCCCAGCATTTT. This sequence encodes CASTDGTEPYSNQPQHF.